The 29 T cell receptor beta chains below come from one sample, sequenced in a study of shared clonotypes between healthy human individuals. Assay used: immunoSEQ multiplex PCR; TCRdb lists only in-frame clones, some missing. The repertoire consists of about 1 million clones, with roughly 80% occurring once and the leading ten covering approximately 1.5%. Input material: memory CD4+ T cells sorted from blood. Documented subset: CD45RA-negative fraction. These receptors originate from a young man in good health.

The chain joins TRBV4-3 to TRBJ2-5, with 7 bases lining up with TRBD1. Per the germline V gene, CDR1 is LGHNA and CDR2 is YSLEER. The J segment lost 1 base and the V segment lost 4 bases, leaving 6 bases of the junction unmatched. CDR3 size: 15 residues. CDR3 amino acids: CASSPSGTAQETQYF. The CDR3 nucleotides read TGCGCCAGCAGCCCTAGTGGGACAGCCCAAGAGACCCAGTACTTC.

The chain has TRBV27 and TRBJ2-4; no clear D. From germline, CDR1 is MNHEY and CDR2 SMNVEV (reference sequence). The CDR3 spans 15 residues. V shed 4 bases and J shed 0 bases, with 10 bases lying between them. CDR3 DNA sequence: TGTGCCAGCAGTTCCCTTAGCTTAGCCAAAAACATTCAGTACTTC. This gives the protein CASSSLSLAKNIQYF.

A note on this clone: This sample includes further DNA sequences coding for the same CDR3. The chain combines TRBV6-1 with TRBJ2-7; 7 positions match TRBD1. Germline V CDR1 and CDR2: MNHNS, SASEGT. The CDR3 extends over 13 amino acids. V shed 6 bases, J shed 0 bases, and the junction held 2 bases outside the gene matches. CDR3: CASRHRGSYEQYF. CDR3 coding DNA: TGTGCCAGCAGGCACAGGGGCTCCTACGAGCAGTACTTC.

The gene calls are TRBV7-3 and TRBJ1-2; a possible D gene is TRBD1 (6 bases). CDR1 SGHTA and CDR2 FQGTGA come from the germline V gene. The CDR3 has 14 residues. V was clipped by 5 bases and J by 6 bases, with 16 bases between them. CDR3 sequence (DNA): TGTGCCAGCAGCCAGCGAGGGGGTGAGAATGGCTACACCTTC. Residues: CASSQRGGENGYTF.

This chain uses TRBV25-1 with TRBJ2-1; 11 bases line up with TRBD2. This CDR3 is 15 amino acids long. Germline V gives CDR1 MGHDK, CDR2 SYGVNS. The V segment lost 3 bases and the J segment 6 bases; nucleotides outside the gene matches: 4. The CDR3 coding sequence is TGTGCCAGCAGTGAGGCGGGACTAGCGGTCAATGAGCAGTTCTTC. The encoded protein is CASSEAGLAVNEQFF.

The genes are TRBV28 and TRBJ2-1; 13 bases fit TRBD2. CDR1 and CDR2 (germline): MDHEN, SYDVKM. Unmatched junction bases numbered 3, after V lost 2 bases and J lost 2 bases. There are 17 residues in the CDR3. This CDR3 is CASSLPGTSGTYNEQFF. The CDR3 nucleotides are TGTGCCAGCAGTTTACCCGGGACTAGCGGGACCTACAATGAGCAGTTCTTC. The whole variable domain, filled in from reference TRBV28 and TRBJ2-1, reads DVKVTQSSRYLVKRTGEKVFLECVQDMDHENMFWYRQDPGLGLRLIYFSYDVKMKEKGDIPEGYSVSREKKERFSLILESASTNQTSMYLCASSLPGTSGTYNEQFFGPGTRLTVL.

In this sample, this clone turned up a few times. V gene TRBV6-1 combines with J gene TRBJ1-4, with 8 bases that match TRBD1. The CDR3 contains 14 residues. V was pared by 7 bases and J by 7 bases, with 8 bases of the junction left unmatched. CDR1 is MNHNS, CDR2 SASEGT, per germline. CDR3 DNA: TGTGCCAGCAAACCCATCACAGGGGGTGAAAAACTGTTTTTT. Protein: CASKPITGGEKLFF.

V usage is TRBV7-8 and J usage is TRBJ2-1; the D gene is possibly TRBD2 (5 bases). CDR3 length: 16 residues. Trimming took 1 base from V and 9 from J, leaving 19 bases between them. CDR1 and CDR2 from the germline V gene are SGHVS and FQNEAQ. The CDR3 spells CASSLERQDFFGEQFF. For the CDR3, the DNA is TGTGCCAGCAGCTTAGAGCGTCAGGACTTTTTTGGTGAGCAGTTCTTC.

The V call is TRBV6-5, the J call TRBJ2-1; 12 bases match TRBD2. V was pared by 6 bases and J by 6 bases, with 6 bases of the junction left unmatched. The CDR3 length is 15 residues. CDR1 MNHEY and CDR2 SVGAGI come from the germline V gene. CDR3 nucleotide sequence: TGTGCCAGCAGACCTGGACTAGCGGGACTCAATGAGCAGTTCTTC. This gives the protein CASRPGLAGLNEQFF.

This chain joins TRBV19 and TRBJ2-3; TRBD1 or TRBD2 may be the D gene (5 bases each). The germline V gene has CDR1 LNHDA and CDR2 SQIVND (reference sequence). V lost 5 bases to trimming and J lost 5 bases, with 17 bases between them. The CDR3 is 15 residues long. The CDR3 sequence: CASSSLARDQDTQYF. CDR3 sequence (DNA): TGTGCCAGTAGTTCCCTGGCCCGGGACCAAGATACGCAGTATTTT.

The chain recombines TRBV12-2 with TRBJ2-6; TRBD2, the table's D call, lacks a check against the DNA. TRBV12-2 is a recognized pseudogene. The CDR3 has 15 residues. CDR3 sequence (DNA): TGTGCAAGTCGCCTGAGAAGCACTGGGGCCAACGTCCTGACTTTC. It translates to CASRLRSTGANVLTF.

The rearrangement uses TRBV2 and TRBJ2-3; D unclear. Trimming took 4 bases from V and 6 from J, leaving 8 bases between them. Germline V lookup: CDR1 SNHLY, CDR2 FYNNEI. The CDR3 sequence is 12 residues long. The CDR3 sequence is CASSVGWDTQYF. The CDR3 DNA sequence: TGTGCCAGCAGTGTGGGCTGGGATACGCAGTATTTT.

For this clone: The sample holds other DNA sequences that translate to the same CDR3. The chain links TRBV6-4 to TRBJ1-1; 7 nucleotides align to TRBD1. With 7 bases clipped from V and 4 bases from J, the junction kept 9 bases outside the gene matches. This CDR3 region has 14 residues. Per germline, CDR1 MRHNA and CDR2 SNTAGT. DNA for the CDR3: TGTGCCAGCACCCGAGACAGGGAGAGCACTGAAGCTTTCTTT. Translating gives CASTRDRESTEAFF.

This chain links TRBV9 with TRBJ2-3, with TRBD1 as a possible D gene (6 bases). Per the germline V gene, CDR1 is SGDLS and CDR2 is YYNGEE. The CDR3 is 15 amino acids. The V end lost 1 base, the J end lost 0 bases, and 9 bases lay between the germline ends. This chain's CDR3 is CASSVSRGSTDTQYF. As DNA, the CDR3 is TGTGCCAGCAGCGTATCGAGGGGGAGCACAGATACGCAGTATTTT. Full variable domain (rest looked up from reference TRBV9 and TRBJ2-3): DSGVTQTPKHLITATGQRVTLRCSPRSGDLSVYWYQQSLDQGLQFLIQYYNGEERAKGNILERFSAQQFPDLHSELNLSSLELGDSALYFCASSVSRGSTDTQYFGPGTRLTVL.

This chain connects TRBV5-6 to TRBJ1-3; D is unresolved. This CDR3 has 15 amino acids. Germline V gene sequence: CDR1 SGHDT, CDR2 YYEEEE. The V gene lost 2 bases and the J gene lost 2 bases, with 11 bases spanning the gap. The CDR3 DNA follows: TGTGCCAGCAGCTTTCGTGGCATGCCTGGAAACACCATATATTTT. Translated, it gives CASSFRGMPGNTIYF.

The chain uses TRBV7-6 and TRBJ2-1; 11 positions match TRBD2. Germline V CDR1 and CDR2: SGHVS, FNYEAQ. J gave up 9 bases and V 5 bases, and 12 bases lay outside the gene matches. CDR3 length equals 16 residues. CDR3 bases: TGTGCCAGCAGCACACTAGCGGGAGTGGGGAAGGGTGAGCAGTTCTTC. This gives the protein CASSTLAGVGKGEQFF.

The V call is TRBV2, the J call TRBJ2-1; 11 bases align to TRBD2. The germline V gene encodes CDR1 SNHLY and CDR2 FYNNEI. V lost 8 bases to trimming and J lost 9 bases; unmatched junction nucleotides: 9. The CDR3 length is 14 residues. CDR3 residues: CASPLLAGVTEQFF. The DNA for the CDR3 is TGTGCCAGCCCACTACTAGCGGGAGTAACTGAGCAGTTCTTC.

CDR3 sequence (DNA): TGTGCCAGCAGCGTAGAGCGAGGGGGTGAGAACATTCAGTACTTC. Protein sequence: CASSVERGGENIQYF. The rearrangement links TRBV9 to TRBJ2-4; D perhaps matches TRBD1 (6 bases). CDR1 is SGDLS, CDR2 YYNGEE, per germline. The V end lost 0 bases, the J end lost 7 bases, and 14 bases lay between the germline ends. CDR3 length: 15 amino acids. The entire variable domain, with the rest obtained from reference TRBV9 and TRBJ2-4, is as follows: DSGVTQTPKHLITATGQRVTLRCSPRSGDLSVYWYQQSLDQGLQFLIQYYNGEERAKGNILERFSAQQFPDLHSELNLSSLELGDSALYFCASSVERGGENIQYFGAGTRLSVL.

The CDR3 nucleotides read TGTGCCAGCAGCTTGGACAGGGGTACGGCTTTCTTT. Its protein product is CASSLDRGTAFF. The chain has TRBV11-2 and TRBJ1-1; 9 nucleotides line up with TRBD1. This CDR3 spans 12 amino acids. V gave up 3 bases and J gave up 11 bases; unmatched junction bases: 4. Germline V gene sequence: CDR1 SGHAT, CDR2 FQNNGV.

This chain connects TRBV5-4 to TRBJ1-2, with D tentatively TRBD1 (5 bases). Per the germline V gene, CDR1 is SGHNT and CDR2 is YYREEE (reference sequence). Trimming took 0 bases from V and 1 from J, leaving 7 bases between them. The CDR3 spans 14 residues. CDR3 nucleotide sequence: TGTGCCAGCAGCTTGGATCAGGGTAACTATGGCTACACCTTC. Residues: CASSLDQGNYGYTF. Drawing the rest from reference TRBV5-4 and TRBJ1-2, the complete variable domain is ETGVTQSPTHLIKTRGQQVTLRCSSQSGHNTVSWYQQALGQGPQFIFQYYREEENGRGNFPPRFSGLQFPNYSSELNVNALELDDSALYLCASSLDQGNYGYTFGSGTRLTVV.

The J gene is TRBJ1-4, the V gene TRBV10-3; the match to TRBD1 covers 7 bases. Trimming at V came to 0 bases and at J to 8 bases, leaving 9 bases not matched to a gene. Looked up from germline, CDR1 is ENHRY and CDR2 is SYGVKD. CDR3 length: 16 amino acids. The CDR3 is CAISESYRGEGEKLFF. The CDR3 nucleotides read TGTGCCATCAGTGAGTCCTACAGGGGAGAGGGAGAAAAACTGTTTTTT.

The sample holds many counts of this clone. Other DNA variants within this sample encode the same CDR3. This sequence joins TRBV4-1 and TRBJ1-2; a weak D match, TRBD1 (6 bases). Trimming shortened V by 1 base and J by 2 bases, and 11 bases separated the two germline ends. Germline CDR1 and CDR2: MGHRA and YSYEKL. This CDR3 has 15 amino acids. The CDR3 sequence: CASSQGQGKNYGYTF. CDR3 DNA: TGCGCCAGCAGCCAAGGGCAGGGGAAGAACTATGGCTACACCTTC.

The CDR3 reads CAWSGGPLGSYTF. DNA for the CDR3: TGTGCCTGGAGCGGGGGACCTTTAGGGAGCTACACCTTC. This rearrangement joins TRBV30 to TRBJ1-2; D is possibly TRBD1 (5 bases). From germline, CDR1 is GTSNPN and CDR2 SVGIG (reference sequence). Trimming took off 3 bases at V and 9 bases at J, with 17 bases between the two ends. This CDR3 is 13 amino acids long. Supplemented by reference TRBV30 and TRBJ1-2, the full variable domain reads SQTIHQWPATLVQPVGSPLSLECTVEGTSNPNLYWYRQAAGRGLQLLFYSVGIGQISSEVPQNLSASRPQDRQFILSSKKLLLSDSGFYLCAWSGGPLGSYTFGSGTRLTVV.

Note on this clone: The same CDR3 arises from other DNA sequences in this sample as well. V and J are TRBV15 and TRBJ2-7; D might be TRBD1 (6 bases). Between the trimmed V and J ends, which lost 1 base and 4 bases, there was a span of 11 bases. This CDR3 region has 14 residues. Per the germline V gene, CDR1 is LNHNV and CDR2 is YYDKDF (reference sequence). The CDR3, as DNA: TGTGCCACCAGCAGAGGGGACAATAGTTACGAGCAGTACTTC. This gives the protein CATSRGDNSYEQYF. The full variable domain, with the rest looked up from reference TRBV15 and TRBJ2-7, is DAMVIQNPRYQVTQFGKPVTLSCSQTLNHNVMYWYQQKSSQAPKLLFHYYDKDFNNEADTPDNFQSRRPNTSFCFLDIRSPGLGDTAMYLCATSRGDNSYEQYFGPGTRLTVT.

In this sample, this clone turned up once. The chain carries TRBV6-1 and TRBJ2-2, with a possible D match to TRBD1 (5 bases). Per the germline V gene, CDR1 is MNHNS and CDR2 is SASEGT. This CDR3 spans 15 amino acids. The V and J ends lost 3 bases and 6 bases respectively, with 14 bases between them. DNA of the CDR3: TGTGCCAGCAGTGAGGGGCAGAGTGTACCCGGGGAGCTGTTTTTT. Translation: CASSEGQSVPGELFF.

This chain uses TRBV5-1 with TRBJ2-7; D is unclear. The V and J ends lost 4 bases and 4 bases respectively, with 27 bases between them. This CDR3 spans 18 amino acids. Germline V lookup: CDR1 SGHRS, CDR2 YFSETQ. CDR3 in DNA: TGCGCCAGCAGCCTCCGGGCCCAGACCACTCGTTCCTCTTACGAGCAGTACTTC. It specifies CASSLRAQTTRSSYEQYF.

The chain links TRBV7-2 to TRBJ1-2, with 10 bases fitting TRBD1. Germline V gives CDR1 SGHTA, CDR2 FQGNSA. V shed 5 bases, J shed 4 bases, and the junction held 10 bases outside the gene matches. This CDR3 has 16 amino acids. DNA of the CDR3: TGTGCCAGCAGCACCCGACAGGGGGCTTTGAGCTATGGCTACACCTTC. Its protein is CASSTRQGALSYGYTF.

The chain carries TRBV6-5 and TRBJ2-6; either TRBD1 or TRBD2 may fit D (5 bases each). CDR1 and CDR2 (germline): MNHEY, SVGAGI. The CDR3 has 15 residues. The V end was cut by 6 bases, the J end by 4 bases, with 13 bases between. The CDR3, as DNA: TGTGCCAGCAGCCTCGGGGCCTACGGGGCCAACGTCCTGACTTTC. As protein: CASSLGAYGANVLTF.

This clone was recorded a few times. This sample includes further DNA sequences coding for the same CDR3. The CDR3 reads CAWRGQSSYNSPLHF. CDR3 in DNA: TGTGCCTGGAGGGGACAGAGCTCCTATAATTCACCCCTCCACTTT. J is TRBJ1-6 and V is TRBV30, with 7 bases fitting TRBD1. This CDR3 has 15 amino acids. J was trimmed by 0 bases and V by 3 bases; bases with no gene match: 2. Germline V gene data show CDR1 as GTSNPN and CDR2 as SVGIG (reference sequence). Variable domain in full (rest from reference TRBV30 and TRBJ1-6): SQTIHQWPATLVQPVGSPLSLECTVEGTSNPNLYWYRQAAGRGLQLLFYSVGIGQISSEVPQNLSASRPQDRQFILSSKKLLLSDSGFYLCAWRGQSSYNSPLHFGNGTRLTVT.